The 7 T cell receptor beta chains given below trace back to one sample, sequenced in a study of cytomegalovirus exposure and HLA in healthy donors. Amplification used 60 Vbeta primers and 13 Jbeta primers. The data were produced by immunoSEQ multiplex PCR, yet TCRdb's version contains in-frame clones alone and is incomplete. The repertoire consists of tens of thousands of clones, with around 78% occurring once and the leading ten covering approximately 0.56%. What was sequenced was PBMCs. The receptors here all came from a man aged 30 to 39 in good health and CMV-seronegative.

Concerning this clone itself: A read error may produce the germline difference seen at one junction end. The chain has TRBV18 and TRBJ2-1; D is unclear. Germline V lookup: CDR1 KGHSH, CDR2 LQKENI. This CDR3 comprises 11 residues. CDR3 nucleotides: TGTGCCAGCTCATCCTACGATGAGCAGTTCTTC. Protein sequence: CASSSYDEQFF.

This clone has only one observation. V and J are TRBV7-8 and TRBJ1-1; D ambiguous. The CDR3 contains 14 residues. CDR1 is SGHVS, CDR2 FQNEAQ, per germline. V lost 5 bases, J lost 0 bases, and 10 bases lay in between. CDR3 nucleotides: TGTGCCAGCAGCCTAATGCAGGTGAACACTGAAGCTTTCTTT. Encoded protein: CASSLMQVNTEAFF.

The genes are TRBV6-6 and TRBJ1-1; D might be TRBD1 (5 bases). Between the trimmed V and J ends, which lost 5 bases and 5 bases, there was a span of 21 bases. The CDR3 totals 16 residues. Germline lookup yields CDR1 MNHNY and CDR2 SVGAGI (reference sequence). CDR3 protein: CASSPPGLPLRTEAFF. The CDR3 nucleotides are TGTGCCAGCAGTCCTCCGGGACTCCCCTTGCGGACTGAAGCTTTCTTT.

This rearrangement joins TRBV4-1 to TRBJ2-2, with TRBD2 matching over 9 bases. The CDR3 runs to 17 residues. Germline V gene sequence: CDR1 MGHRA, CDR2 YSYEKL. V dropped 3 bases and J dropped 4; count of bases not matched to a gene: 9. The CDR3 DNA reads TGCGCCAGCAGCCACGGGACTAGCATTGGGAGCACCGGGGAGCTGTTTTTT. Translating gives CASSHGTSIGSTGELFF.

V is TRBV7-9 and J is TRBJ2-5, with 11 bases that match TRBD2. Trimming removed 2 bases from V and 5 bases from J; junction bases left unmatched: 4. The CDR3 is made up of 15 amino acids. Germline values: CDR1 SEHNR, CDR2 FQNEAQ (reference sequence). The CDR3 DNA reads TGTGCCAGCAGCTTAACTAGCGGGAGCGCTGAGACCCAGTACTTC. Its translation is CASSLTSGSAETQYF.

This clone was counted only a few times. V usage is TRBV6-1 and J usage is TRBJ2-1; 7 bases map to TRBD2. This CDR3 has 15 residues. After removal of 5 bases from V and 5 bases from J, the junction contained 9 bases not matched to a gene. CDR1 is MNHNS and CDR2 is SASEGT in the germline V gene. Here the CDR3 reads CASSLFGGGNNEQFF. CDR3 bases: TGTGCCAGCAGTCTTTTTGGCGGGGGAAACAATGAGCAGTTCTTC.

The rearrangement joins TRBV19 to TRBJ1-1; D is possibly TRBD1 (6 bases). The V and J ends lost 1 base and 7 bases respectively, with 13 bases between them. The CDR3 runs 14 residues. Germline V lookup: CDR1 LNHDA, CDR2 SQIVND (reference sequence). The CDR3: CASSIGAGADEAFF. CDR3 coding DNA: TGTGCCAGTAGTATAGGGGCAGGGGCAGATGAAGCTTTCTTT.